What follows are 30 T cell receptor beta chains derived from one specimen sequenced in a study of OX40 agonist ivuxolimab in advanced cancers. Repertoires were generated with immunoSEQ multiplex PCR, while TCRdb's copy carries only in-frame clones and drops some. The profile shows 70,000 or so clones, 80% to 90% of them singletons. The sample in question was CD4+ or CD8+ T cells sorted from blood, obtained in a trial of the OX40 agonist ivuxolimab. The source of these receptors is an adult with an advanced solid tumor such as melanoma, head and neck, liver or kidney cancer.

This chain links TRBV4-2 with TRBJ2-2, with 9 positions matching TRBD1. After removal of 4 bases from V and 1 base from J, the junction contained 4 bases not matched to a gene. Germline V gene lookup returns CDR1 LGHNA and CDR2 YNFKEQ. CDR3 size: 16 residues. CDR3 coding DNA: TGTGCCAGCAGCCGCTGGGGACAGGGGAACACCGGGGAGCTGTTTTTT. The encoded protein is CASSRWGQGNTGELFF.

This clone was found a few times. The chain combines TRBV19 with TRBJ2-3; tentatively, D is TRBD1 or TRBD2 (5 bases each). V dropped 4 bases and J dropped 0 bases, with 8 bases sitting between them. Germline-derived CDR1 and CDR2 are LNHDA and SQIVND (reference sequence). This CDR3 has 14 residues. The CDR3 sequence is CASSNRDSTDTQYF. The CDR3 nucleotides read TGTGCCAGTAGTAACCGGGACAGCACAGATACGCAGTATTTT.

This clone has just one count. The CDR3 nucleotides are TGCGCCAGCAGCCCCCCCCTATCTAGGGGTCTCTGGAATGAGCAGTTCTTC. Protein product: CASSPPLSRGLWNEQFF. The chain uses TRBV5-1 and TRBJ2-1, with D perhaps TRBD1 (5 bases). From germline, CDR1 is SGHRS and CDR2 YFSETQ. The CDR3 contains 17 residues. Trimming removed 4 bases from V and 7 bases from J, with 24 bases in between. Using reference TRBV5-1 and TRBJ2-1 for the parts outside the CDR3, the full variable domain is KAGVTQTPRYLIKTRGQQVTLSCSPISGHRSVSWYQQTPGQGLQFLFEYFSETQRNKGNFPGRFSGRQFSNSRSEMNVSTLELGDSALYLCASSPPLSRGLWNEQFFGPGTRLTVL.

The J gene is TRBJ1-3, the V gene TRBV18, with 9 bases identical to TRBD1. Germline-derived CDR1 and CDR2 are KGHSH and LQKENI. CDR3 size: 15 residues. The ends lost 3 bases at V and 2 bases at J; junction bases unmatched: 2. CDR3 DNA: TGTGCCAGCTCACCGGACAGGGGCACTGGAAACACCATATATTTT. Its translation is CASSPDRGTGNTIYF.

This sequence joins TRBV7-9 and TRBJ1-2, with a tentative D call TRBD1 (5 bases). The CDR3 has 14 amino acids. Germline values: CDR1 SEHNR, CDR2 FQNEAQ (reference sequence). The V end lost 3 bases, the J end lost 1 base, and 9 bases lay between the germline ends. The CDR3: CASSFRGFNYGYTF. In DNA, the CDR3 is TGTGCCAGCAGCTTTAGGGGATTTAACTATGGCTACACCTTC.

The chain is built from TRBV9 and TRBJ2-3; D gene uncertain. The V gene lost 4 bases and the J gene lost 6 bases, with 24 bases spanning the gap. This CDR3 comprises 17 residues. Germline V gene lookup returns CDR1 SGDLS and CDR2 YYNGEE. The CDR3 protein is CASSLGNSPTMVDTQYF. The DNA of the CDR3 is TGTGCCAGCAGCTTAGGTAACTCGCCTACCATGGTGGATACGCAGTATTTT.

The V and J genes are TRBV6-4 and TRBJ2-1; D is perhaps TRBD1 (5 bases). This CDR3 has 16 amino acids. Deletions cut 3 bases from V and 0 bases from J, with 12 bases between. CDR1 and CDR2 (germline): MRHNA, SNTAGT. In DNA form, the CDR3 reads TGTGCCAGCAGTGAATTTCAGGGCTTCTCCTACAATGAGCAGTTCTTC. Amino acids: CASSEFQGFSYNEQFF.

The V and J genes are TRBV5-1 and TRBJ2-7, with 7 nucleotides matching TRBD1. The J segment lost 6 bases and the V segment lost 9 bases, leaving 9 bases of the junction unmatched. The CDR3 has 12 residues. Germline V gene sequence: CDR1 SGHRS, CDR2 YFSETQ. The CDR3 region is CATSGGTGEQYF. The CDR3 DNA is TGCGCCACCTCAGGGGGAACGGGCGAGCAGTACTTC.

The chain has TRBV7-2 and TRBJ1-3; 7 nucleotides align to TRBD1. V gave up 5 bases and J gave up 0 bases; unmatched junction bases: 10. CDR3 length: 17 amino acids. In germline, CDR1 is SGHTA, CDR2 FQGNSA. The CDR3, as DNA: TGTGCCAGCAGCCGGGGGGGACAGTGGGGCTCTGGAAACACCATATATTTT. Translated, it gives CASSRGGQWGSGNTIYF.

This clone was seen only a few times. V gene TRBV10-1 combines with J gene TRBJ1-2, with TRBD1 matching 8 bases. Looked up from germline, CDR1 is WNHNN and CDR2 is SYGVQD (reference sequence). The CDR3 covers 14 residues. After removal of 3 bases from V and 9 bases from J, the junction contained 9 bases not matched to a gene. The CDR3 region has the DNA TGCGCCAGCAGTGATAACAGGGGGATAGGATGCTACACCTTC. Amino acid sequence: CASSDNRGIGCYTF.

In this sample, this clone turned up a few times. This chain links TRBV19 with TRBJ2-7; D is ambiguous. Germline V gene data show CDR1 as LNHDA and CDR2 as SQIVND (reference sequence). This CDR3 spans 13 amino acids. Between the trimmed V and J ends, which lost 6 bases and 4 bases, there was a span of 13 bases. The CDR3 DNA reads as TGTGCCAGTAGCACCCGAACACTTTACGAGCAGTACTTC. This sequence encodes CASSTRTLYEQYF.

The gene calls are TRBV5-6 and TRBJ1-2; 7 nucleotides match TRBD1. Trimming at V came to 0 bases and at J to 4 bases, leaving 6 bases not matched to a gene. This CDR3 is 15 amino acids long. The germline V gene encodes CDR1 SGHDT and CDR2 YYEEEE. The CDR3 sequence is CASSLGRGLGYGYTF. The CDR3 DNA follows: TGTGCCAGCAGCTTGGGAAGGGGGCTCGGCTATGGCTACACCTTC.

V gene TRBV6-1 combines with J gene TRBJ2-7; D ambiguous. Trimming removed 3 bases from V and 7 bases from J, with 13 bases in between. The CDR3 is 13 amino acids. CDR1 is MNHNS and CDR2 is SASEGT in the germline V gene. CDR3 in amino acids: CASSDPTRWEQYF. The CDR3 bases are TGTGCCAGCAGTGATCCCACCCGGTGGGAGCAGTACTTC.

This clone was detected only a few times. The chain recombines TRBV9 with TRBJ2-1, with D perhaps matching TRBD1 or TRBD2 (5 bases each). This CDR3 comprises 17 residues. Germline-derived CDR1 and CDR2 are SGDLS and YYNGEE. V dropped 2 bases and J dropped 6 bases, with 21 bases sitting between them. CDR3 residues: CASSVTPGGYRPNEQFF. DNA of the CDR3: TGTGCCAGCAGCGTCACTCCTGGGGGATACAGGCCCAATGAGCAGTTCTTC.

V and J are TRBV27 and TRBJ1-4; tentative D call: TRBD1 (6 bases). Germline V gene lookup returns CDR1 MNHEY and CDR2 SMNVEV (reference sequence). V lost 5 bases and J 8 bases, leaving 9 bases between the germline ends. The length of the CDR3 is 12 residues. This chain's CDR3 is CASSRGGEKLFF. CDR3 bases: TGTGCCAGCAGTAGGGGGGGAGAAAAACTGTTTTTT.

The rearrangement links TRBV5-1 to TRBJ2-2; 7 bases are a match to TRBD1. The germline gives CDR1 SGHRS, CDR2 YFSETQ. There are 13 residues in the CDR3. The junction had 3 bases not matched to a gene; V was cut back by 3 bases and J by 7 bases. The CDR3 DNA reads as TGCGCCAGCAGCTCAGACAGGGTCGGGGAGCTGTTTTTT. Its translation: CASSSDRVGELFF.

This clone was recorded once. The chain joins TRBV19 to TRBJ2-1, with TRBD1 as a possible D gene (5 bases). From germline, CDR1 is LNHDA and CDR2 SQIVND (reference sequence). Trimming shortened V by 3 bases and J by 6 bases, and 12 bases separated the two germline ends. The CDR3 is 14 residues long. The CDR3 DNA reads TGTGCCAGTAGTATTAGCAGGGTGGTCAATGAGCAGTTCTTC. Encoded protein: CASSISRVVNEQFF.

Here the CDR3 reads CSARIVDEQFF. In nucleotides, the CDR3 is TGCAGTGCTAGGATAGTGGATGAGCAGTTCTTC. The rearrangement uses TRBV20-1 and TRBJ2-1, with D unclear. The V gene lost 3 bases and the J gene lost 8 bases, with 8 bases spanning the gap. Germline values: CDR1 DFQATT, CDR2 SNEGSKA (reference sequence). The CDR3 covers 11 residues.

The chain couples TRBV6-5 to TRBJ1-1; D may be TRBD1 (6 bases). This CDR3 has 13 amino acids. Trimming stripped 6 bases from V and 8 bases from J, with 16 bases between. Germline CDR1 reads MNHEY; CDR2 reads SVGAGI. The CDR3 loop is CASSRGGWMEAFF. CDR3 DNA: TGTGCCAGCAGCCGGGGGGGCTGGATGGAAGCTTTCTTT.

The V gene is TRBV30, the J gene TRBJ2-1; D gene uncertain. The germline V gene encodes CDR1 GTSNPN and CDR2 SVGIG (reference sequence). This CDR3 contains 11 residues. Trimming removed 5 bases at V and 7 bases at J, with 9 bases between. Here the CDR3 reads CAWFKVNEQFF. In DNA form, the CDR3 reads TGTGCCTGGTTTAAGGTGAATGAGCAGTTCTTC.

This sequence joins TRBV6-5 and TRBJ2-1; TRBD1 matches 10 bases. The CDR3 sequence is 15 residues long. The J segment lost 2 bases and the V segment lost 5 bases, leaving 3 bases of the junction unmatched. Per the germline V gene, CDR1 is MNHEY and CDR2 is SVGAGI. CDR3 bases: TGTGCCAGCAGTGCTGACAGGGGGCCCTACAATGAGCAGTTCTTC. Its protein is CASSADRGPYNEQFF.

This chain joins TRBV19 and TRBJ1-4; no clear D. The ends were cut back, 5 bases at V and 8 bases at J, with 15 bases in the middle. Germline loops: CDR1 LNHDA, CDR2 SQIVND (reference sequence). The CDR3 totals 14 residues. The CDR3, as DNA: TGTGCCAGTAGTCAGAGGTTGGAGAGGGAAAAACTGTTTTTT. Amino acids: CASSQRLEREKLFF. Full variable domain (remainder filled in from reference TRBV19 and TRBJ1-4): DGGITQSPKYLFRKEGQNVTLSCEQNLNHDAMYWYRQDPGQGLRLIYYSQIVNDFQKGDIAEGYSVSREKKESFPLTVTSAQKNPTAFYLCASSQRLEREKLFFGSGTQLSVL.

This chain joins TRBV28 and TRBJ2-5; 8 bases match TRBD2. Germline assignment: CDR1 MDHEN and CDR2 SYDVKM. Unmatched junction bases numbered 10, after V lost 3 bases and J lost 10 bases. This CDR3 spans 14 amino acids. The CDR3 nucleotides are TGTGCCAGCAGTTTCGCGGGGGGCGGTTCTTACCAGTACTTC. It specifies CASSFAGGGSYQYF. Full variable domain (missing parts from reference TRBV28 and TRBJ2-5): DVKVTQSSRYLVKRTGEKVFLECVQDMDHENMFWYRQDPGLGLRLIYFSYDVKMKEKGDIPEGYSVSREKKERFSLILESASTNQTSMYLCASSFAGGGSYQYFGPGTRLLVL.

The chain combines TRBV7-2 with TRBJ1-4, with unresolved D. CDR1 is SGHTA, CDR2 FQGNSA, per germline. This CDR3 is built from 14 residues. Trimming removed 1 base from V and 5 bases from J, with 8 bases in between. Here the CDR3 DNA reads TGTGCCAGCAGCTTAGTTTGGGGAAATGAAAAACTGTTTTTT. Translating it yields CASSLVWGNEKLFF.

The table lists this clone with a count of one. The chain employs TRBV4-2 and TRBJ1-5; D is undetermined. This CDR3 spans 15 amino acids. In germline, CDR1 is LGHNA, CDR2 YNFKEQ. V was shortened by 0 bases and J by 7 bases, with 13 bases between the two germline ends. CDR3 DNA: TGTGCCAGCAGCCAAGATTTCCAGGTGGGACAGCCCCAGCATTTT. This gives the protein CASSQDFQVGQPQHF.

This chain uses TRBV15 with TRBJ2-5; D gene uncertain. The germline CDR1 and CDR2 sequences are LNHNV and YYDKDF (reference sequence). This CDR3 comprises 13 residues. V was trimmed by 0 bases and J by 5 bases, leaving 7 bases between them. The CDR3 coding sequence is TGTGCCACCAGCAGAGATGCGGAGGAGACCCAGTACTTC. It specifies CATSRDAEETQYF.

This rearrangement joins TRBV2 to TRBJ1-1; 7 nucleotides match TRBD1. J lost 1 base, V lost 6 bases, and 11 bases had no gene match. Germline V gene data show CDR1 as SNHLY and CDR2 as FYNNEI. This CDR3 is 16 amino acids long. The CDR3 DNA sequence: TGTGCCAGCAGAAACCTACTACGGACAGGGAACACTGAAGCTTTCTTT. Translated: CASRNLLRTGNTEAFF.

The CDR3 bases are TGTGCCTGCGGCGACAGGGGGCGGGCCGGGGAGCTGTTTTTT. This gives the protein CACGDRGRAGELFF. The chain recombines TRBV6-1 with TRBJ2-2; TRBD1 aligns across 10 bases. The CDR3 consists of 14 residues. The germline gives CDR1 MNHNS, CDR2 SASEGT. J gave up 6 bases and V 11 bases, and 9 bases lay outside the gene matches.

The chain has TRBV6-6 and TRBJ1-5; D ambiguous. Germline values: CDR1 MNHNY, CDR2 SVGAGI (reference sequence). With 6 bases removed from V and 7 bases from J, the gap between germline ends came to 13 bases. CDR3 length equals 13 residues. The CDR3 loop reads CASSAAERQPQHF. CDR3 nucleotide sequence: TGTGCCAGCAGCGCTGCGGAGAGGCAGCCCCAGCATTTT.

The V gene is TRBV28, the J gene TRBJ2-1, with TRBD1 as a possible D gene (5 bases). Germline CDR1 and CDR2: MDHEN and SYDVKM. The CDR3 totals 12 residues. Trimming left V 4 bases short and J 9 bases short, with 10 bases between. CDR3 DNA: TGTGCCAGCAGTTCAGGGTGGACTGAGCAGTTCTTC. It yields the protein CASSSGWTEQFF.